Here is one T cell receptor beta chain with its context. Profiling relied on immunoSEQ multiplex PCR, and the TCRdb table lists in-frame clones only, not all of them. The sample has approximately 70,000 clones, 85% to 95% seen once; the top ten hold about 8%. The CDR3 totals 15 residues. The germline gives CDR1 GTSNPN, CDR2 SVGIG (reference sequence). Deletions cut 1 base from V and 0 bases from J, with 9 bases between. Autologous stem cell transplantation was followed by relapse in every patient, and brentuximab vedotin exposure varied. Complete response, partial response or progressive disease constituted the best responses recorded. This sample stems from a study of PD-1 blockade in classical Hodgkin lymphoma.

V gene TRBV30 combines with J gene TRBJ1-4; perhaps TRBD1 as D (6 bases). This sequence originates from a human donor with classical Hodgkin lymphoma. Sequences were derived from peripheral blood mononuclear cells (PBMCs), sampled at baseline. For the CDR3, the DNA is TGTGCCTGGAGTGCGGGACATGCAACTAATGAAAAACTGTTTTTT. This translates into CAWSAGHATNEKLFF. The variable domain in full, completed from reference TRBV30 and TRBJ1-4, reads SQTIHQWPATLVQPVGSPLSLECTVEGTSNPNLYWYRQAAGRGLQLLFYSVGIGQISSEVPQNLSASRPQDRQFILSSKKLLLSDSGFYLCAWSAGHATNEKLFFGSGTQLSVL.